This T cell receptor beta chain is from a study of T cell responses to AZD1222 COVID-19 vaccine. The method was immunoSEQ multiplex PCR; TCRdb's version includes in-frame clones alone and lacks a portion of them. The sample holds 150,000 to 170,000 clones; 90% are singletons and the top ten take over 15%. This clone was seen ten or more times. The V end lost 4 bases, the J end lost 0 bases, and 14 bases lay between the germline ends. The CDR3 is 16 residues long. CDR1 is PRHDT, CDR2 FYEKMQ, per germline (reference sequence). This TCR derives from an adult in good health. The rearrangement joins TRBV13 to TRBJ2-3; D is uncertain. The material sequenced was peripheral blood, taken on day 0 of AZD1222 vaccination. Written as DNA, the CDR3 is TGTGCCAGCAGCTCCTCCAGCGAAAGAAGCACAGATACGCAGTATTTT. Encoded protein: CASSSSSERSTDTQYF.